The TCR beta chain under discussion was sequenced for a study of Ad26.COV2.S vaccination and SARS-CoV-2 variants. General observations from the study: Analyses that measured TCR breadth and depth may have underestimated total T cell responses.

Losses at the gene ends were 3 bases for V and 4 bases for J; bases not matched to a gene: 11. There are 17 residues in the CDR3. Germline assignment: CDR1 LNHDA and CDR2 SQIVND (reference sequence). Stated treatment: around 19 received Ad26.COV2.S at low or high dose, single or two shots; five or six received placebo; per-sample allocation not given. Samples were taken on day 63 after the first vaccine or placebo injection. Method: immunoSEQ multiplex PCR; TCRdb's copy keeps in-frame clones and lacks some. The sample records some 640,000 clones, more than 70% being singletons. Note on this clone: Its antigen remains unknown.

This clonotype was obtained from a person between 18 and 60 years old who received the Ad26.COV2.S COVID-19 vaccine or a placebo. This material consisted of peripheral blood, taken in a trial of Ad26.COV2.S vaccine versus placebo. The rearrangement links TRBV19 to TRBJ2-3; 9 bases are a match to TRBD1. CDR3 protein: CASSIGRRTGGADTQYF. The CDR3 DNA follows: TGTGCCAGTAGTATTGGAAGGAGAACAGGGGGCGCAGATACGCAGTATTTT.